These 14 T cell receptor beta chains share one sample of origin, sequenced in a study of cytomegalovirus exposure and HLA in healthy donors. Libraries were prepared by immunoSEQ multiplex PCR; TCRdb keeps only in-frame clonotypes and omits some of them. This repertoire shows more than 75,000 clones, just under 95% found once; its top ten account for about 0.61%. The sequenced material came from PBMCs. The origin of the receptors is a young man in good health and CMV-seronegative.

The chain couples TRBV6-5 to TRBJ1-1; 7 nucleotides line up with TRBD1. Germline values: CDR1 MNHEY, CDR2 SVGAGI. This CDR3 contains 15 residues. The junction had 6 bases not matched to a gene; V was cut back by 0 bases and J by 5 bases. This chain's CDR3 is CASSYSRQGETEAFF. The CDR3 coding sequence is TGTGCCAGCAGTTACTCGAGACAGGGAGAGACTGAAGCTTTCTTT.

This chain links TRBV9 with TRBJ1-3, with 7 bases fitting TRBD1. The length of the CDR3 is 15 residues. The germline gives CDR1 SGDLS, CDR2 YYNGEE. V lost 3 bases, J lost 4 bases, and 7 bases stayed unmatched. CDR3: CASSGQGMGGNTIYF. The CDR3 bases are TGTGCCAGCAGCGGACAGGGAATGGGAGGAAACACCATATATTTT.

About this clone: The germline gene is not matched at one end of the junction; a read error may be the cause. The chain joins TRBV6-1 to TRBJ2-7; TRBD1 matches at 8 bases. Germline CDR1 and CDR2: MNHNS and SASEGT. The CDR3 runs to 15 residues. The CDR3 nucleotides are TGTGCCAGCAGCGAAGGACAGGGCAACTCCTACGAGCAGTACTTC. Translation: CASSEGQGNSYEQYF.

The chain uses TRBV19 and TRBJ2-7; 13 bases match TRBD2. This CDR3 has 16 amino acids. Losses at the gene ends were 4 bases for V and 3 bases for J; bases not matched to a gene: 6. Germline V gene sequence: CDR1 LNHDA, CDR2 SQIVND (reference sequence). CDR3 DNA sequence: TGTGCCAGTAGTACCCGGACTAGCGGGGGTCTCTACGAGCAGTACTTC. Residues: CASSTRTSGGLYEQYF.

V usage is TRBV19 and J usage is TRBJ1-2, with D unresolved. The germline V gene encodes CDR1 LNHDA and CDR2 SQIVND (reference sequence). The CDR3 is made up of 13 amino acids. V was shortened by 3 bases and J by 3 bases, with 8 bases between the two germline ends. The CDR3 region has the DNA TGTGCCAGTAGTATCGGGAGTTACTATGGCTACACCTTC. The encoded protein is CASSIGSYYGYTF.

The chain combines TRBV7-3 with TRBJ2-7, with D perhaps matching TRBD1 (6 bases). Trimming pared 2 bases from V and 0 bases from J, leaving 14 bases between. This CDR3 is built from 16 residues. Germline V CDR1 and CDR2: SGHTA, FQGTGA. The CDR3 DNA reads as TGTGCCAGCAGCTTATCTTGGGACACGAGCTCCTACGAGCAGTACTTC. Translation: CASSLSWDTSSYEQYF.

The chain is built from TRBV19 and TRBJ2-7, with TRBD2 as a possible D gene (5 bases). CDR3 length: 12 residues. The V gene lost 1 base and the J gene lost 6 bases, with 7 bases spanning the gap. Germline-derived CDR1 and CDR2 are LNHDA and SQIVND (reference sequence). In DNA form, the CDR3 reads TGTGCCAGTAGTATAGGTCGGGGCGAGCAGTACTTC. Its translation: CASSIGRGEQYF.

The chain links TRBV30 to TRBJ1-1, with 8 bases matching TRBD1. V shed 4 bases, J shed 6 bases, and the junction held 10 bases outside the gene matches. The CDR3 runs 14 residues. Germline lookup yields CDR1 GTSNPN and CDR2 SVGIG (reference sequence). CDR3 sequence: CAWIRRGRTAEAFF. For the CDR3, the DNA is TGTGCCTGGATTCGCAGGGGGCGCACGGCTGAAGCTTTCTTT.

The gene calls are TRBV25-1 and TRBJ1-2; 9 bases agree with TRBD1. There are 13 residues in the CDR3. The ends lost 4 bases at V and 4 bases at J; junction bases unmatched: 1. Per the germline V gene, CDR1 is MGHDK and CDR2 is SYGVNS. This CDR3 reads CASSVDRGYGYTF. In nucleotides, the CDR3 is TGTGCCAGCAGTGTGGACAGGGGCTATGGCTACACCTTC.

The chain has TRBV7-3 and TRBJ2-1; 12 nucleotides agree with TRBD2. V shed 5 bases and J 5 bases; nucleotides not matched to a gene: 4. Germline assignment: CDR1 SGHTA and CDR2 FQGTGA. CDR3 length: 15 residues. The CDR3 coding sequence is TGTGCCAGCAGCCCGGGACTAGCGGGCAACAATGAGCAGTTCTTC. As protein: CASSPGLAGNNEQFF.

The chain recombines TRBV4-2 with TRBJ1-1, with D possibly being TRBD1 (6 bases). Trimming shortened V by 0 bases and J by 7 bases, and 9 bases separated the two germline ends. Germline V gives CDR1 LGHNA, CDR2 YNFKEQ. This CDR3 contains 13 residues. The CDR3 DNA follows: TGTGCCAGCAGCCAAGACTCGACAGGTGAAGCTTTCTTT. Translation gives CASSQDSTGEAFF.

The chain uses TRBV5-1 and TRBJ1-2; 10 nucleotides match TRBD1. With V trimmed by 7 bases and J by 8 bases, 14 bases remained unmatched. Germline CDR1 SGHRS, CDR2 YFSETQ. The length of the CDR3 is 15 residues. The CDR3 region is CASRTDRGHLSGYTF. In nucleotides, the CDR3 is TGCGCCAGCCGAACTGACAGGGGGCATTTATCCGGCTACACCTTC.

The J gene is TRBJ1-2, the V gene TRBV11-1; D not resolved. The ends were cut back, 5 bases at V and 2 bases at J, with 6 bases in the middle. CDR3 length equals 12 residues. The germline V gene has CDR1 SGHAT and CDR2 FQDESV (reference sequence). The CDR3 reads CASSSWNYGYTF. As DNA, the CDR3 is TGTGCCAGCAGCAGCTGGAACTATGGCTACACCTTC.

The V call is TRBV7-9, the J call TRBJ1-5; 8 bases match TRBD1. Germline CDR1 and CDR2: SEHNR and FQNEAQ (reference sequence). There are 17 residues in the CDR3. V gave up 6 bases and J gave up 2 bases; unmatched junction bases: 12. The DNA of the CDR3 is TGTGCCAGCAGACCAGGCCCACAGGGGGGTCGCAATCAGCCCCAGCATTTT. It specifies CASRPGPQGGRNQPQHF.